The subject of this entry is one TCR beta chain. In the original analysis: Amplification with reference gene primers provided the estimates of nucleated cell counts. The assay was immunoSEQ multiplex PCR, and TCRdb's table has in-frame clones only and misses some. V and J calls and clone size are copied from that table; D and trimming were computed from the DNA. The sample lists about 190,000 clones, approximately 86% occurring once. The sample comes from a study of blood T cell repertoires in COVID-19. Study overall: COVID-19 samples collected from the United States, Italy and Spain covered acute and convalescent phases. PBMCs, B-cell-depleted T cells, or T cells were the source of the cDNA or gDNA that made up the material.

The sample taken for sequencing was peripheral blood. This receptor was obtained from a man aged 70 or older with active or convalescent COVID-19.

The CDR3 coding sequence is TGTGCCAGCAGCCAAAGAGGAGAGACCCAGTACTTC. Its protein product is CASSQRGETQYF. The gene calls are TRBV3-1 (or the pseudogene TRBV3-2) and TRBJ2-5; no firm D call. CDR3 length: 12 residues. The V gene lost 2 bases and the J gene lost 4 bases, with 5 bases spanning the gap. Germline V gene sequence: CDR1 LGHDT, CDR2 YNNKEL (reference sequence).